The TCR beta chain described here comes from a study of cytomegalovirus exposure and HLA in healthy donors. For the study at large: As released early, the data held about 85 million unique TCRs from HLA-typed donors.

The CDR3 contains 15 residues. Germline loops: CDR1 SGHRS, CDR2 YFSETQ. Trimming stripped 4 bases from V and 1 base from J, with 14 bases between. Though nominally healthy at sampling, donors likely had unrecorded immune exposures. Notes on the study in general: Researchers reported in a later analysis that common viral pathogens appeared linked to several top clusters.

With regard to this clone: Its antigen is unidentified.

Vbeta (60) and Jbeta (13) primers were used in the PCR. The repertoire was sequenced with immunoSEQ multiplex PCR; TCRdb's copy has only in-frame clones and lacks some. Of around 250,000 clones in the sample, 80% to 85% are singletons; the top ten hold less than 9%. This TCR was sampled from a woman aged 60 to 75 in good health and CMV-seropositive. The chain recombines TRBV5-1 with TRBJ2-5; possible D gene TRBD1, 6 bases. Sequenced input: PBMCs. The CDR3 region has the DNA TGCGCCAGCAGCAGTGGACAGCAGAGCCAAGAGACCCAGTACTTC. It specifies CASSSGQQSQETQYF. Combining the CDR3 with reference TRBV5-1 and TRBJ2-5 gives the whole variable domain KAGVTQTPRYLIKTRGQQVTLSCSPISGHRSVSWYQQTPGQGLQFLFEYFSETQRNKGNFPGRFSGRQFSNSRSEMNVSTLELGDSALYLCASSSGQQSQETQYFGPGTRLLVL.